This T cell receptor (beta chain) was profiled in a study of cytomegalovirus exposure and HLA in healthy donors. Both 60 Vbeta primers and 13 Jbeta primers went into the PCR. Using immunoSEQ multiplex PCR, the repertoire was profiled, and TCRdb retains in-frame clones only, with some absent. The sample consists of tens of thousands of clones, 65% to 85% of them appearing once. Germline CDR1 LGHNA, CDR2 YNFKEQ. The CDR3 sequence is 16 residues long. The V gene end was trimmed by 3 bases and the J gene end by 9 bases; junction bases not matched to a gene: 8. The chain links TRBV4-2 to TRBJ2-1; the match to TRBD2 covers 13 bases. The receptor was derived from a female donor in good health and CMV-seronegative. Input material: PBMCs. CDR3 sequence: CASSHVLAGGLGEQFF. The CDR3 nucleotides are TGTGCCAGCAGCCATGTACTAGCGGGGGGGCTGGGTGAGCAGTTCTTC.